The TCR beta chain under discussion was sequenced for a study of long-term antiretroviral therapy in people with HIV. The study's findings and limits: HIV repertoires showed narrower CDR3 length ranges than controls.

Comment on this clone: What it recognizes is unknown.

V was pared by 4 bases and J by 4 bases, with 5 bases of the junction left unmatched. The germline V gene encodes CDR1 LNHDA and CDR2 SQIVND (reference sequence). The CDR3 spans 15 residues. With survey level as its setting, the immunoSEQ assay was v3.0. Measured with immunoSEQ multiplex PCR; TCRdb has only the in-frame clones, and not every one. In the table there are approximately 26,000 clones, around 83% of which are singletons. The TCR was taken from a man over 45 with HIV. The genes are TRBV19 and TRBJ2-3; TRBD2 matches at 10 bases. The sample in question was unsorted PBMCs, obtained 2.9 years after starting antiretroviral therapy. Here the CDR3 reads CASSRIAGGSDTQYF. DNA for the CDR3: TGTGCCAGTAGTAGGATAGCGGGGGGCTCAGATACGCAGTATTTT.